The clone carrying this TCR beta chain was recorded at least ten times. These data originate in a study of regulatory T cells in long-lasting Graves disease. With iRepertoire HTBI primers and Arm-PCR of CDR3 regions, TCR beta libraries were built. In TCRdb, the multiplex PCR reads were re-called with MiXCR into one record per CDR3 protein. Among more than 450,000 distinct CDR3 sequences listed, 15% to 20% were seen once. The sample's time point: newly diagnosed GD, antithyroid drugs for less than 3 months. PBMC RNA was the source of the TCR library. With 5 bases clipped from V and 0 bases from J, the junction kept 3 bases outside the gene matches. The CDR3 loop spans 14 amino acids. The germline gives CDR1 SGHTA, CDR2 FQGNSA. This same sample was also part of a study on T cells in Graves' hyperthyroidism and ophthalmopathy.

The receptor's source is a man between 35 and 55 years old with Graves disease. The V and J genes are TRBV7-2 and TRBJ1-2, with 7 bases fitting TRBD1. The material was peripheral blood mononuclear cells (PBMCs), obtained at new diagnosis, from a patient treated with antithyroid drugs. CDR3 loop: CASSPTGPNYGYTF. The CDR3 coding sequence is TGTGCCAGCAGCCCGACAGGGCCTAACTATGGCTACACCTTC.